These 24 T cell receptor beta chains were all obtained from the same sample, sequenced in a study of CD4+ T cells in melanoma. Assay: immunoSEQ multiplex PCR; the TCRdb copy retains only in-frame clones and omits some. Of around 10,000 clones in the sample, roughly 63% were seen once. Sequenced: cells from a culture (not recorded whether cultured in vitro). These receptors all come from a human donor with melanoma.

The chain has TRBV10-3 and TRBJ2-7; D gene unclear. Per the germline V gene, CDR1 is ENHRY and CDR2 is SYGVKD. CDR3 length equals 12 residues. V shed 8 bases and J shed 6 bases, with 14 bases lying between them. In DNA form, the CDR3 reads TGTGCCATCTCCCTAGTCGGGCGCGAGCAGTACTTC. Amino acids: CAISLVGREQYF.

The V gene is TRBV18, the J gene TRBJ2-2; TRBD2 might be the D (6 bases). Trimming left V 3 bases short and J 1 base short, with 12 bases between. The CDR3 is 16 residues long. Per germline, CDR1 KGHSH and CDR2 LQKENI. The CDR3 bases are TGTGCCAGCTCACCGCCGGGGACTTGGAACACCGGGGAGCTGTTTTTT. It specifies CASSPPGTWNTGELFF.

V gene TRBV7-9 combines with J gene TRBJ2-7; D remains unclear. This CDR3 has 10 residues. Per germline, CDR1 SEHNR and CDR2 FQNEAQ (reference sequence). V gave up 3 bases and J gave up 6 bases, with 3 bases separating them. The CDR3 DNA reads TGTGCCAGCAGCTTCGGCGAGCAGTACTTC. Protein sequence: CASSFGEQYF.

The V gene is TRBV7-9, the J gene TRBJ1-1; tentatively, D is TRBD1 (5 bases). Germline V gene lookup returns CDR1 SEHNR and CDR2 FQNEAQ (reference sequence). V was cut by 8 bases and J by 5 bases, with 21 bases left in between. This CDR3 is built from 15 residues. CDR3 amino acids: CASYGGSGAVTEAFF. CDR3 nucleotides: TGTGCCAGCTATGGGGGTTCGGGTGCTGTAACTGAAGCTTTCTTT.

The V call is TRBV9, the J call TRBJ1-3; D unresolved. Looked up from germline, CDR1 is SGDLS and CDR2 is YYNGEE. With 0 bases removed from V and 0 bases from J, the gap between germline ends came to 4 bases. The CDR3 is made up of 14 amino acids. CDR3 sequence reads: CASSVDSSGNTIYF. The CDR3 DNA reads TGTGCCAGCAGCGTAGACAGCTCTGGAAACACCATATATTTT.

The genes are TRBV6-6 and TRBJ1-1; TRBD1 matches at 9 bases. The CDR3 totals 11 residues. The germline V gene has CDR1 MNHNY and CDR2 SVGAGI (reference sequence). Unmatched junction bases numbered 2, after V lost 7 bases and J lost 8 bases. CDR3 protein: CASIDRGEAFF. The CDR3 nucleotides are TGTGCCAGCATAGACAGGGGGGAAGCTTTCTTT.

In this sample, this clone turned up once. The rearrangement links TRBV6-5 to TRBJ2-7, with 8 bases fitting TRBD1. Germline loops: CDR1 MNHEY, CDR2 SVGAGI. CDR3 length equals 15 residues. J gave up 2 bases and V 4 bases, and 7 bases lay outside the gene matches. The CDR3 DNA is TGTGCCAGCAGTTCAACGAGGACAGGGACCTACGAGCAGTACTTC. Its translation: CASSSTRTGTYEQYF.

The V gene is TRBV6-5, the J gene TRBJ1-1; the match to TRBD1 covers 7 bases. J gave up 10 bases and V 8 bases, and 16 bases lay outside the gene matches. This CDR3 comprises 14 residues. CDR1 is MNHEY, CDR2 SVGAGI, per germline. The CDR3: CASAAGTAGRGAFF. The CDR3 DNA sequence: TGTGCCAGCGCTGCAGGGACAGCCGGTCGAGGAGCTTTCTTT.

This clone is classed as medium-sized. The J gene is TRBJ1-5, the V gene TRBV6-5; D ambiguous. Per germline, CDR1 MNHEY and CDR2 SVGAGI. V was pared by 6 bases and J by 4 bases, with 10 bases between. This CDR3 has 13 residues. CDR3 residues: CASRTTLNQPQHF. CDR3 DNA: TGTGCCAGCAGAACCACCCTGAATCAGCCCCAGCATTTT.

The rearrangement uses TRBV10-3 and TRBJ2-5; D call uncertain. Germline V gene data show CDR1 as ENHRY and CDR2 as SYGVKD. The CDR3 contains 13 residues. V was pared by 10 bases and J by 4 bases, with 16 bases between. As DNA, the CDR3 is TGTGCCACAACTAACCGACAAGGAGAGACCCAGTACTTC. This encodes CATTNRQGETQYF.

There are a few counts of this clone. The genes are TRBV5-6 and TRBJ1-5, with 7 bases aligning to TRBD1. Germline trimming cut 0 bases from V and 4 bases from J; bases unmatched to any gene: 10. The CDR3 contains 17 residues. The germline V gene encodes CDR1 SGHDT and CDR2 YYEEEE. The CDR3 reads CASSLGGRGYRNQPQHF. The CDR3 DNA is TGTGCCAGCAGCTTGGGTGGCAGGGGGTATCGGAATCAGCCCCAGCATTTT. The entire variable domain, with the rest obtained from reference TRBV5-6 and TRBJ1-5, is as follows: DAGVTQSPTHLIKTRGQQVTLRCSPKSGHDTVSWYQQALGQGPQFIFQYYEEEERQRGNFPDRFSGHQFPNYSSELNVNALLLGDSALYLCASSLGGRGYRNQPQHFGDGTRLSIL.

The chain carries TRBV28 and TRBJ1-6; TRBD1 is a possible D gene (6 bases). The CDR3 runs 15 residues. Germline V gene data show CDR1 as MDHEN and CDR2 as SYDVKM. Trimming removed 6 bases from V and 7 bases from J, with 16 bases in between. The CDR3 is CASSPQDRLNSPLHF. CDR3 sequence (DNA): TGTGCCAGCAGCCCACAGGACAGACTAAATTCACCCCTCCACTTT.

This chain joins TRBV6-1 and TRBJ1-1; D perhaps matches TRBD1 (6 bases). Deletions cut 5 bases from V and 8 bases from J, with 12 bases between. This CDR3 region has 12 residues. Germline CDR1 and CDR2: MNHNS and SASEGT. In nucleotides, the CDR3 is TGTGCCAGCAGTACAGGGAGTAAGGAAGCTTTCTTT. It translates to CASSTGSKEAFF.

The DNA of the CDR3 is TGCGCCAGCAGCGACGGGACTCTCGAGCAGTACTTC. It codes for CASSDGTLEQYF. The chain links TRBV5-1 to TRBJ2-7; maybe TRBD2 (6 bases). Germline V CDR1 and CDR2: SGHRS, YFSETQ. CDR3 length: 12 residues. Between the trimmed V and J ends, which lost 4 bases and 6 bases, there was a span of 11 bases.

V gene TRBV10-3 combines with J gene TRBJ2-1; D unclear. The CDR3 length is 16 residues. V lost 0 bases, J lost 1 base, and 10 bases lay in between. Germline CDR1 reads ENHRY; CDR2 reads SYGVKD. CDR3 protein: CAISESAYSSYNEQFF. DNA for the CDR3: TGTGCCATCAGTGAGTCGGCCTACTCGTCCTACAATGAGCAGTTCTTC.

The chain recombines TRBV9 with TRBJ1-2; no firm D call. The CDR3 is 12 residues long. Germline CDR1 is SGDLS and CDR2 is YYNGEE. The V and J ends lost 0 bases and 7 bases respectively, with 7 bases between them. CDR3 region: CASSVGTSGYTF. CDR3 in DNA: TGTGCCAGCAGCGTAGGGACCTCTGGCTACACCTTC.

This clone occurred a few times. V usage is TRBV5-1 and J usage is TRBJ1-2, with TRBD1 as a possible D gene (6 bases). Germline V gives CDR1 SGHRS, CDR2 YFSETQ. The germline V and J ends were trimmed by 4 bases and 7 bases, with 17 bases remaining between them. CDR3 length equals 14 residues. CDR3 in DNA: TGCGCCAGCAGCGGGCTACAGGGTACGGGTGGCTACACCTTC. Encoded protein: CASSGLQGTGGYTF.

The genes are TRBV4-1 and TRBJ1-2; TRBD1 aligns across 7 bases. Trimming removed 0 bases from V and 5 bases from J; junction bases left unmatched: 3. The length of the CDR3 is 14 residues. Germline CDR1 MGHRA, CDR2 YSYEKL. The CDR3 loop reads CASSQDGTAYGYTF. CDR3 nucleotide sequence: TGCGCCAGCAGCCAAGACGGGACAGCATATGGCTACACCTTC.

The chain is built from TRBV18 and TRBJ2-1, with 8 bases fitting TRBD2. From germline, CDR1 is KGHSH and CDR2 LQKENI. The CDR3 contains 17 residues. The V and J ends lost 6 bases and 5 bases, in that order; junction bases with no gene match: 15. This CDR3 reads CASSPITFSGAHNEQFF. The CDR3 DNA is TGTGCCAGCTCGCCCATCACCTTTAGCGGGGCGCACAATGAGCAGTTCTTC.

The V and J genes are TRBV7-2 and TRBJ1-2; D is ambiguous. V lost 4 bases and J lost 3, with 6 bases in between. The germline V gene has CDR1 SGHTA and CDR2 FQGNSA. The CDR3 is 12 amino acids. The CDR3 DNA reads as TGTGCCAGCAGCTCCCGGCACTATGGCTACACCTTC. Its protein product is CASSSRHYGYTF.

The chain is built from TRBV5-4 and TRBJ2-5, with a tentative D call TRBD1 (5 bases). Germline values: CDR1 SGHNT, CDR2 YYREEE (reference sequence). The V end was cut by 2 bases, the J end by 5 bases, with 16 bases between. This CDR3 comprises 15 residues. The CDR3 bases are TGTGCCAGCAGCTTAGTTCAAGGACAATTGGAGACCCAGTACTTC. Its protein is CASSLVQGQLETQYF. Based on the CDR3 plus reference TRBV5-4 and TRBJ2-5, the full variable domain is ETGVTQSPTHLIKTRGQQVTLRCSSQSGHNTVSWYQQALGQGPQFIFQYYREEENGRGNFPPRFSGLQFPNYSSELNVNALELDDSALYLCASSLVQGQLETQYFGPGTRLLVL.

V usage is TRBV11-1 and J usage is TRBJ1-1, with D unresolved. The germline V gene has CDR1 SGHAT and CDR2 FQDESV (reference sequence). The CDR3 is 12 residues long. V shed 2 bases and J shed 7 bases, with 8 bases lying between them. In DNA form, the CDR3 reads TGTGCCAGCAGCTTATCCCTTAGTGAAGCTTTCTTT. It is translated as CASSLSLSEAFF.

The CDR3 here is CASSYGQADTQYF. In nucleotides, the CDR3 is TGTGCCAGCAGTTACGGTCAAGCAGATACGCAGTATTTT. The chain combines TRBV6-5 with TRBJ2-3; D gene uncertain. The CDR3 sequence is 13 residues long. The germline gives CDR1 MNHEY, CDR2 SVGAGI. V lost 2 bases and J lost 4, with 7 bases in between.

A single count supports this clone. For the CDR3, the DNA is TGTGCCAGCAGCCGAGGGGGGGGGCTGGCAGATACGCAGTATTTT. Translated: CASSRGGGLADTQYF. V usage is TRBV7-8 and J usage is TRBJ2-3, with a weak D call TRBD2 (7 bases). The germline V gene has CDR1 SGHVS and CDR2 FQNEAQ. The CDR3 covers 15 residues. V gave up 5 bases and J gave up 4 bases, with 16 bases separating them.